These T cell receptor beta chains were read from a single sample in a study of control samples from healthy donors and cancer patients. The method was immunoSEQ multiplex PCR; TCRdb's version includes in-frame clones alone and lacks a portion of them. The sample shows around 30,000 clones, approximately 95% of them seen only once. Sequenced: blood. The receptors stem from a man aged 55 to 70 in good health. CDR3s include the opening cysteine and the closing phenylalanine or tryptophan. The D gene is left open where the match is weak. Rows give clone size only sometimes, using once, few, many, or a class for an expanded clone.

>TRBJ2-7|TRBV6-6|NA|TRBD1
CASSSPGGLGYEQYF
TGTGCCAGCAGTTCCCCAGGGGGCCTGGGGTACGAGCAGTACTTC
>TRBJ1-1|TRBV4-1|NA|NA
CASSPRFETEAFF
TGCGCCAGCAGCCCCCGGTTCGAAACGGAAGCTTTCTTT
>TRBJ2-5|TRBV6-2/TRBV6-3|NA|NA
CASSYVGVEETQYF
TGTGCCAGCAGTTACGTAGGTGTAGAGGAGACCCAGTACTTC
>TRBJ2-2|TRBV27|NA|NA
CASSWTANTGELFF
TGTGCCAGCAGTTGGACAGCGAACACCGGGGAGCTGTTTTTT
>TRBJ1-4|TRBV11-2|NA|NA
CASSSGDSNEKLFF
TGTGCCAGCAGCTCAGGGGATTCTAACGAAAAACTGTTTTTT
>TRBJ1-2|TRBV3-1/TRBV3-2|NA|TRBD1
CASSLSGGRDGYTF
TGTGCCAGCAGCCTGTCAGGGGGCCGGGATGGCTACACCTTC
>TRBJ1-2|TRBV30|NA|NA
CAWGERDGFYGYTF
TGTGCCTGGGGGGAGAGAGACGGATTCTATGGCTACACCTTC
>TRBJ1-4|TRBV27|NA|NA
CASAERGSGEKLFF
TGTGCCAGCGCTGAAAGGGGCTCCGGTGAAAAACTGTTTTTT
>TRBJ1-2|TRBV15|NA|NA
CATSRGDRTASGYGYTF
TGTGCCACCAGCAGAGGAGACAGGACCGCCTCGGGCTATGGCTACACCTTC
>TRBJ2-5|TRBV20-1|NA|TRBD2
CSASGLAGVGTQYF
TGCAGTGCTAGTGGACTAGCGGGGGTGGGGACCCAGTACTTC
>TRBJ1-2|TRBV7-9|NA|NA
CASSPQGAEGYGYTF
TGTGCCAGCAGCCCCCAAGGAGCTGAAGGCTATGGCTACACCTTC
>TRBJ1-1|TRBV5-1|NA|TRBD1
CATKPTGENTEAFF
TGCGCCACCAAACCGACAGGGGAAAACACTGAAGCTTTCTTT
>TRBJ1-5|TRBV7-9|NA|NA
CASGRANQPQHF
TGTGCCAGCGGCAGGGCCAATCAGCCCCAGCATTTT
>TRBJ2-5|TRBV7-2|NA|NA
CASSPRSRPAQETQYF
TGTGCCAGCAGCCCTAGGTCGAGGCCGGCACAAGAGACCCAGTACTTC
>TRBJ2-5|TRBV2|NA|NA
CASSEASRAGETQYF
TGTGCCAGCAGTGAAGCCTCCAGGGCCGGGGAGACCCAGTACTTC
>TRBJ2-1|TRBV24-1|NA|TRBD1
CATRRRGRDEQFF
TGTGCCACCAGGCGCAGGGGGCGAGACGAGCAGTTCTTC
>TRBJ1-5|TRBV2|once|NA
CASSHGGPQPQHF
TGTGCCAGCAGCCACGGGGGGCCTCAGCCCCAGCATTTT
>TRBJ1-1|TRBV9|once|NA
CASSAPGSLNTEAFF
TGTGCCAGCAGCGCCCCTGGGAGTTTGAACACTGAAGCTTTCTTT
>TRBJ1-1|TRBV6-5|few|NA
CASSSRVSNTEAFF
TGTGCCAGCAGTTCCAGGGTATCGAACACTGAAGCTTTCTTT
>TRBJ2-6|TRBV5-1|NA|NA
CASSWQITSGANVLTF
TGCGCCAGCAGCTGGCAGATTACCTCTGGGGCCAACGTCCTGACTTTC
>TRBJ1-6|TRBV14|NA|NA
CASSQDLQGSPLHF
TGTGCCAGCAGCCAAGATTTACAGGGTTCACCCCTCCACTTT
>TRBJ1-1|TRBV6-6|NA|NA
CASSQNRDMNTEAFF
TGTGCCAGCAGTCAAAACAGGGACATGAACACTGAAGCTTTCTTT
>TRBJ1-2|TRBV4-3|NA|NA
CASSQEIVTGPYGYTF
TGCGCCAGCAGCCAAGAGATCGTAACAGGCCCCTATGGCTACACCTTC
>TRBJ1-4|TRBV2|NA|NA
CASSEQGLGNEKLFF
TGTGCCAGCAGTGAACAGGGCTTGGGTAATGAAAAACTGTTTTTT
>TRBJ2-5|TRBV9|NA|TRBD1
CASSVSGGKETQYF
TGTGCCAGCAGCGTATCAGGGGGTAAAGAGACCCAGTACTTC
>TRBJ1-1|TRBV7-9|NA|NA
CASSLEGYGGRTEAFF
TGTGCCAGCAGCTTAGAGGGATATGGGGGACGGACTGAAGCTTTCTTT
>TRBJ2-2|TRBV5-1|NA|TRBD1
CASSFSRGQNGELFF
TGCGCCAGCAGCTTCAGCAGGGGGCAGAACGGGGAGCTGTTTTTT
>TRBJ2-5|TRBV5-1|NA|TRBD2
CASSPHTGGIQETQYF
TGCGCCAGCAGCCCACATACGGGGGGAATCCAAGAGACCCAGTACTTC
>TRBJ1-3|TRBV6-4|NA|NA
CASSDYRVSGNTIYF
TGTGCCAGCAGTGACTACAGGGTCTCTGGAAACACCATATATTTT
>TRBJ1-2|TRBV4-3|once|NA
CASSQVGGRYTF
TGCGCCAGCAGCCAAGTGGGGGGAAGGTACACCTTC
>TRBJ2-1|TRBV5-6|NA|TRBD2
CASSSPGLGNNEQFF
TGTGCCAGCAGCTCGCCGGGACTAGGGAACAATGAGCAGTTCTTC
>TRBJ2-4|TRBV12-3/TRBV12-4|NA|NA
CASSLAGSNIQYF
TGTGCCAGCAGTTTAGCGGGTTCAAACATTCAGTACTTC
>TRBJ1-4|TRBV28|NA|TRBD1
CASAGTGGFTNEKLFF
TGTGCCAGCGCGGGGACAGGGGGCTTCACTAATGAAAAACTGTTTTTT
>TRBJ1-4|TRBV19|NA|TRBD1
CASRGRVEKLFF
TGTGCCAGCAGGGGGCGCGTTGAAAAACTGTTTTTT
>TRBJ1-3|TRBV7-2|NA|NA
CASQSTVSGNTIYF
TGTGCCAGCCAGAGCACGGTCTCTGGAAACACCATATATTTT